The 28 T cell receptor beta chains below were found in one sample sequenced in a study of blood T cell repertoires in COVID-19. Generated by immunoSEQ multiplex PCR, the TCRdb table keeps only in-frame clones and is missing some. The sample includes approximately 200,000 clones, around 84% seen only once; the top ten take 5% to 6.5%. The sequenced material came from peripheral blood. All receptors derive from a woman aged 60-70 years who had recovered from COVID-19.

This chain connects TRBV27 to TRBJ2-3; the D gene is possibly TRBD1 (5 bases). CDR1 is MNHEY, CDR2 SMNVEV, per germline (reference sequence). The CDR3 runs to 15 residues. Trimming pared 2 bases from V and 5 bases from J, leaving 14 bases between. CDR3 in DNA: TGTGCCAGCAGTTTAAGTAGGACACCACAAGATACGCAGTATTTT. Amino acids: CASSLSRTPQDTQYF.

The chain combines TRBV5-1 with TRBJ2-7; D may be TRBD1 (7 bases). The CDR3 loop spans 16 amino acids. V lost 4 bases to trimming and J lost 2 bases, with 19 bases between them. Per germline, CDR1 SGHRS and CDR2 YFSETQ. Here the CDR3 DNA reads TGCGCCAGCAGCCCCGGGGGAACGGGACAGACCTACGAGCAGTACTTC. As protein: CASSPGGTGQTYEQYF.

The rearrangement links TRBV2 to TRBJ2-7; a weak D match, TRBD2 (7 bases). Germline V gene lookup returns CDR1 SNHLY and CDR2 FYNNEI. V lost 8 bases to trimming and J lost 0 bases, with 20 bases between them. The CDR3 has 16 amino acids. CDR3 in DNA: TGTGCCAGCGGGGGGGGCAGAACAATAACCTCCTACGAGCAGTACTTC. Residues: CASGGGRTITSYEQYF. The whole variable domain, remainder taken from reference TRBV2 and TRBJ2-7, is EPEVTQTPSHQVTQMGQEVILRCVPISNHLYFYWYRQILGQKVEFLVSFYNNEISEKSEIFDDQFSVERPDGSNFTLKIRSTKLEDSAMYFCASGGGRTITSYEQYFGPGTRLTVT.

This clone came up a few times. The J gene is TRBJ2-2, the V gene TRBV9, with D perhaps matching TRBD2 (7 bases). V lost 4 bases and J 5 bases, leaving 18 bases between the germline ends. The CDR3 has 16 residues. The germline V gene has CDR1 SGDLS and CDR2 YYNGEE. DNA of the CDR3: TGTGCCAGCAGCCTCGCCCCCGGGGGGCTGACCGGGGAGCTGTTTTTT. Translated, it gives CASSLAPGGLTGELFF.

The V call is TRBV27, the J call TRBJ1-4; D not resolved. Per germline, CDR1 MNHEY and CDR2 SMNVEV (reference sequence). This CDR3 spans 14 amino acids. The V gene lost 2 bases and the J gene lost 3 bases, with 7 bases spanning the gap. CDR3 in DNA: TGTGCCAGCAGTTTAGTGAGGGCTAATGAAAAACTGTTTTTT. It is translated as CASSLVRANEKLFF.

In this sample, this clone turned up many times. The chain links TRBV29-1 to TRBJ2-7; a weak D match, TRBD1 (6 bases). Trimming took off 7 bases at V and 4 bases at J, with 14 bases between the two ends. The CDR3 covers 12 residues. Germline CDR1 is SQVTM and CDR2 is ANQGSEA. The CDR3 sequence: CSANLQGYEQYF. In DNA, the CDR3 is TGCAGCGCTAATTTACAGGGATACGAGCAGTACTTC.

This sequence joins TRBV5-1 and TRBJ1-5; 10 bases agree with TRBD1. This CDR3 is 15 amino acids long. V lost 7 bases to trimming and J lost 1 base; unmatched junction nucleotides: 5. Per the germline V gene, CDR1 is SGHRS and CDR2 is YFSETQ. The CDR3, as DNA: TGCGCCAGCCCCTGGACAGGGGGAAGCAATCAGCCCCAGCATTTT. It specifies CASPWTGGSNQPQHF.

The V call is TRBV4-3, the J call TRBJ1-1; 7 positions match TRBD1. Germline lookup yields CDR1 LGHNA and CDR2 YSLEER. The J segment lost 1 base and the V segment lost 8 bases, leaving 7 bases of the junction unmatched. The CDR3 extends over 14 amino acids. The CDR3 protein is CASAWDSQNTEAFF. CDR3 nucleotides: TGCGCCAGCGCCTGGGACAGTCAGAACACTGAAGCTTTCTTT.

This clone was recorded a few times. The genes are TRBV6-2 or TRBV6-3 and TRBJ1-1, with 9 bases matching TRBD1. Trimming removed 4 bases from V and 0 bases from J; junction bases left unmatched: 9. CDR3 length equals 17 residues. Germline V gene data show CDR1 as MNHEY and CDR2 as SVGEGT. The CDR3: CASSSDRGFSMNTEAFF. The CDR3 DNA reads TGTGCCAGCAGTTCCGACAGGGGGTTCTCCATGAACACTGAAGCTTTCTTT.

The chain employs TRBV30 and TRBJ1-1; D perhaps matches TRBD1 (6 bases). The CDR3 loop spans 15 amino acids. V dropped 2 bases and J dropped 4 bases, with 17 bases sitting between them. CDR1 and CDR2 (germline): GTSNPN, SVGIG (reference sequence). CDR3 residues: CAWSLQGWLGTEAFF. DNA of the CDR3: TGTGCCTGGAGTCTCCAGGGGTGGTTGGGCACTGAAGCTTTCTTT. Full variable domain (missing parts from reference TRBV30 and TRBJ1-1): SQTIHQWPATLVQPVGSPLSLECTVEGTSNPNLYWYRQAAGRGLQLLFYSVGIGQISSEVPQNLSASRPQDRQFILSSKKLLLSDSGFYLCAWSLQGWLGTEAFFGQGTRLTVV.

The chain combines TRBV12-3 or TRBV12-4 with TRBJ2-1; D perhaps matches TRBD2 (5 bases). The ends were cut back, 7 bases at V and 5 bases at J, with 9 bases in the middle. This CDR3 has 12 residues. CDR3 sequence: CASTRGNNEQFF. DNA of the CDR3: TGTGCCAGCACCCGGGGTAACAATGAGCAGTTCTTC.

This chain links TRBV19 with TRBJ1-2; D remains unclear. Trimming removed 5 bases from V and 4 bases from J, with 8 bases in between. CDR3 length equals 12 residues. The germline V gene has CDR1 LNHDA and CDR2 SQIVND (reference sequence). This CDR3 is CASSPGIYGYTF. Here the CDR3 DNA reads TGTGCCAGTAGTCCGGGGATCTATGGCTACACCTTC.

The genes are TRBV19 and TRBJ2-1; TRBD2 matches 9 bases. V was clipped by 5 bases and J by 7 bases; unmatched bases: 6. The CDR3 has 14 residues. Germline V gene lookup returns CDR1 LNHDA and CDR2 SQIVND (reference sequence). CDR3 nucleotides: TGTGCCAGTAGTCGCGGGGGGGCTATGAATGAGCAGTTCTTC. Protein: CASSRGGAMNEQFF.

V usage is TRBV27 and J usage is TRBJ2-3, with TRBD2 identical over 9 bases. Germline values: CDR1 MNHEY, CDR2 SMNVEV (reference sequence). CDR3 size: 14 residues. J was trimmed by 8 bases and V by 2 bases; bases with no gene match: 5. For the CDR3, the DNA is TGTGCCAGCAGTTTAAAAGGGACTAGCCGTACGCAGTATTTT. The encoded protein is CASSLKGTSRTQYF.

This chain links TRBV30 with TRBJ1-2; TRBD1 agrees at 9 bases. Germline V gives CDR1 GTSNPN, CDR2 SVGIG (reference sequence). V lost 0 bases, J lost 2 bases, and 7 bases stayed unmatched. The CDR3 spans 16 residues. CDR3 residues: CAWSVPRTGVNYGYTF. DNA for the CDR3: TGTGCCTGGAGTGTTCCCCGGACAGGGGTAAACTATGGCTACACCTTC.

The rearrangement uses TRBV4-2 and TRBJ2-3; TRBD2 aligns across 11 bases. The CDR3 has 17 amino acids. CDR1 LGHNA and CDR2 YNFKEQ come from the germline V gene. V trimming: 1 base; J trimming: 5 bases; junction bases outside the gene matches: 8. The CDR3 reads CASSQGVSGGAKDTQYF. CDR3 nucleotides: TGTGCCAGCAGCCAAGGGGTTAGCGGGGGGGCGAAAGATACGCAGTATTTT.

The chain couples TRBV2 to TRBJ2-1, with 11 bases matching TRBD1. Trimming took 7 bases from V and 4 from J; bases not matched to a gene: 6. The CDR3 runs 15 residues. Germline assignment: CDR1 SNHLY and CDR2 FYNNEI. CDR3 in amino acids: CASIGDRGNYNEQFF. For the CDR3, the DNA is TGTGCCAGCATCGGGGACAGGGGGAATTACAATGAGCAGTTCTTC.

The V gene is TRBV7-8, the J gene TRBJ2-5, with 10 bases matching TRBD2. V dropped 1 base and J dropped 5; count of bases not matched to a gene: 4. In germline, CDR1 is SGHVS, CDR2 FQNEAQ. The CDR3 consists of 15 residues. In DNA form, the CDR3 reads TGTGCCAGCAGCTTAGAGCGGGGGGGCCTGGAGACCCAGTACTTC. This sequence encodes CASSLERGGLETQYF.

This sequence joins TRBV30 and TRBJ1-1, with 8 bases that match TRBD1. There are 18 residues in the CDR3. Germline CDR1 is GTSNPN and CDR2 is SVGIG (reference sequence). Unmatched junction bases numbered 16, after V lost 3 bases and J lost 1 base. CDR3 sequence: CAWSPEGLWTGKNTEAFF. CDR3 in DNA: TGTGCCTGGAGCCCCGAGGGTCTTTGGACAGGGAAGAACACTGAAGCTTTCTTT.

The rearrangement uses TRBV12-3 or TRBV12-4 and TRBJ1-5; weak D call: TRBD1 (5 bases). The CDR3 is 12 residues long. The V end was cut by 2 bases, the J end by 10 bases, with 9 bases between. The CDR3 nucleotides read TGTGCCAGCAGTTTACAGGGAACTCCCCAGCATTTT. Translating it yields CASSLQGTPQHF.

The table lists this clone with a few counts. This rearrangement joins TRBV29-1 to TRBJ2-1, with D uncertain. Deletions cut 2 bases from V and 4 bases from J, with 3 bases between. Per germline, CDR1 SQVTM and CDR2 ANQGSEA. This CDR3 contains 11 residues. The CDR3 region is CSVERYNEQFF. As DNA, the CDR3 is TGCAGCGTTGAACGGTACAATGAGCAGTTCTTC.

This sequence joins TRBV4-2 and TRBJ2-1, with D perhaps TRBD2 (6 bases). The germline V and J ends were trimmed by 3 bases and 6 bases, with 12 bases remaining between them. The CDR3 length is 14 residues. Per the germline V gene, CDR1 is LGHNA and CDR2 is YNFKEQ. CDR3 in amino acids: CASSHGGLLNEQFF. The DNA of the CDR3 is TGTGCCAGCAGCCATGGGGGACTCCTCAATGAGCAGTTCTTC.

The chain combines TRBV5-1 with TRBJ2-3, with a possible D match to TRBD2 (6 bases). With 0 bases removed from V and 2 bases from J, the gap between germline ends came to 13 bases. The CDR3 length is 16 residues. Germline loops: CDR1 SGHRS, CDR2 YFSETQ. CDR3: CASSLGAAGFTDTQYF. The CDR3 bases are TGCGCCAGCAGCTTGGGGGCCGCGGGATTCACAGATACGCAGTATTTT.

The genes are TRBV6-5 and TRBJ1-2; 9 bases line up with TRBD1. Germline V gene sequence: CDR1 MNHEY, CDR2 SVGAGI. Germline trimming cut 6 bases from V and 2 bases from J; bases unmatched to any gene: 1. CDR3 size: 13 residues. The CDR3 reads CASRGTGNYGYTF. CDR3 sequence (DNA): TGTGCCAGCAGGGGGACAGGGAACTATGGCTACACCTTC.

This rearrangement joins TRBV18 to TRBJ1-4; D may be TRBD1 (6 bases). This CDR3 is built from 15 residues. Germline assignment: CDR1 KGHSH and CDR2 LQKENI. V was cut by 0 bases and J by 7 bases, with 12 bases left in between. CDR3 amino acids: CASSPPPRGIEKLFF. The CDR3 DNA reads TGTGCCAGCTCACCACCTCCCAGGGGAATTGAAAAACTGTTTTTT.

The gene calls are TRBV10-3 and TRBJ1-2; D gene uncertain. V gave up 0 bases and J gave up 4 bases, with 9 bases separating them. Germline CDR1 is ENHRY and CDR2 is SYGVKD. The CDR3 consists of 14 residues. The CDR3 sequence is CAISESAEGYGYTF. The CDR3 nucleotides read TGTGCCATCAGTGAGTCGGCAGAGGGCTATGGCTACACCTTC.

The chain has TRBV2 and TRBJ2-3, with a weak D call TRBD2 (5 bases). Germline values: CDR1 SNHLY, CDR2 FYNNEI. CDR3 size: 16 residues. Trimming cost V 1 base and J 2 bases, with 13 bases left between them. CDR3 nucleotide sequence: TGTGCCAGCAGTGAAGTCAAAGGACTGCACACAGATACGCAGTATTTT. This translates into CASSEVKGLHTDTQYF.

This chain connects TRBV3-1 (or the pseudogene TRBV3-2) to TRBJ2-7; maybe TRBD1 (6 bases). The CDR3 runs to 16 residues. The V gene's germline CDR1 is LGHDT and CDR2 YNNKEL (reference sequence). Trimming pared 2 bases from V and 3 bases from J, leaving 17 bases between. This CDR3 is CASSQSGGSFNYEQYF. DNA of the CDR3: TGTGCCAGCAGCCAATCTGGGGGCAGCTTCAACTACGAGCAGTACTTC.